These 11 T cell receptor beta chains were sequenced from one sample in a study of cytomegalovirus exposure and HLA in healthy donors. Only in-frame clones appear in the TCRdb table, and some are missing; sequencing was by immunoSEQ multiplex PCR. The sample carries over 200,000 clones, 83% recorded once. The sequenced material came from PBMCs. These receptors all stem from a woman aged 18-35 years in good health and CMV-seronegative.

This chain connects TRBV19 to TRBJ2-3, with unresolved D. Between the trimmed V and J ends, which lost 3 bases and 4 bases, there was a span of 2 bases. The CDR3 has 11 residues. In germline, CDR1 is LNHDA, CDR2 SQIVND (reference sequence). CDR3 DNA: TGTGCCAGTAGTATCGCAGATACGCAGTATTTT. It specifies CASSIADTQYF.

The chain employs TRBV5-6 and TRBJ1-2; D not certain. Trimming shortened V by 2 bases and J by 0 bases, and 14 bases separated the two germline ends. The CDR3 is 16 residues long. Germline V gene sequence: CDR1 SGHDT, CDR2 YYEEEE. For the CDR3, the DNA is TGTGCCAGCAGCTTCCGGCCGGGCTACACTAACTATGGCTACACCTTC. Protein sequence: CASSFRPGYTNYGYTF.

This chain joins TRBV15 and TRBJ2-7; D may match TRBD1 or TRBD2 (6 bases each). CDR1 LNHNV and CDR2 YYDKDF come from the germline V gene (reference sequence). This CDR3 region has 14 residues. V lost 5 bases and J lost 3, with 14 bases in between. This CDR3 reads CATSLGGGFYEQYF. In DNA form, the CDR3 reads TGTGCCACCAGCCTAGGAGGGGGTTTCTACGAGCAGTACTTC. The variable domain in full, with the rest retrieved from reference TRBV15 and TRBJ2-7, is DAMVIQNPRYQVTQFGKPVTLSCSQTLNHNVMYWYQQKSSQAPKLLFHYYDKDFNNEADTPDNFQSRRPNTSFCFLDIRSPGLGDTAMYLCATSLGGGFYEQYFGPGTRLTVT.

V gene TRBV7-3 combines with J gene TRBJ2-1, with D possibly being TRBD1 (5 bases). This CDR3 is 15 amino acids long. Trimming stripped 5 bases from V and 2 bases from J, with 13 bases between. Germline CDR1 SGHTA, CDR2 FQGTGA. The CDR3, as DNA: TGTGCCAGCAGCCCCGGTCAGGGTCCCTACAATGAGCAGTTCTTC. Residues: CASSPGQGPYNEQFF.

This chain joins TRBV2 and TRBJ2-7; D is perhaps TRBD2 (6 bases). The CDR3 has 13 amino acids. V was clipped by 8 bases and J by 3 bases, with 14 bases between them. Germline V gene lookup returns CDR1 SNHLY and CDR2 FYNNEI. CDR3 coding DNA: TGTGCCAGCGGGCCCCTAGCGAACTACGAGCAGTACTTC. Its translation: CASGPLANYEQYF.

V is TRBV5-4 and J is TRBJ2-7; D ambiguous. The V end lost 1 base, the J end lost 3 bases, and 14 bases lay between the germline ends. The CDR3 loop spans 15 amino acids. Germline assignment: CDR1 SGHNT and CDR2 YYREEE (reference sequence). CDR3 in amino acids: CASSLTKNSFYEQYF. As DNA, the CDR3 is TGTGCCAGCAGCTTGACGAAGAACTCCTTCTACGAGCAGTACTTC.

The J gene is TRBJ2-2, the V gene TRBV18, with D maybe TRBD2 (5 bases). V was pared by 2 bases and J by 4 bases, with 14 bases between. Germline CDR1 and CDR2: KGHSH and LQKENI. This CDR3 is built from 16 residues. The CDR3 sequence: CASSPNVVAGTGELFF. The DNA of the CDR3 is TGTGCCAGCTCACCAAACGTGGTCGCGGGCACCGGGGAGCTGTTTTTT.

In regard to this clone: Compared with germline, one end of the junction differs, possibly owing to a read error. The V and J genes are TRBV7-7 and TRBJ2-1; 7 positions agree with TRBD2. This CDR3 has 15 amino acids. Germline CDR1 and CDR2: SSHAT and FNYEAQ (reference sequence). The CDR3 sequence: CASSRGEGLNNEQFF. The CDR3 nucleotides read TGTGCTAGCAGCCGGGGGGAAGGGCTGAACAATGAGCAGTTCTTC.

This clone was observed a single time. V gene TRBV5-1 combines with J gene TRBJ2-7, with D possibly TRBD1 on 6 matching bases. CDR3 length: 13 residues. The V gene lost 0 bases and the J gene lost 2 bases, with 6 bases spanning the gap. Germline CDR1 is SGHRS and CDR2 is YFSETQ. CDR3 sequence: CASSLDRAYEQYF. CDR3 coding DNA: TGCGCCAGCAGCTTGGACAGGGCCTACGAGCAGTACTTC.

This clone was counted once. This sequence joins TRBV2 and TRBJ2-1, with D possibly being TRBD1 or TRBD2 (6 bases each). The germline V and J ends were trimmed by 3 bases and 2 bases, with 11 bases remaining between them. This CDR3 has 15 residues. The germline gives CDR1 SNHLY, CDR2 FYNNEI. CDR3 nucleotides: TGTGCCAGCAGTGAGGAGGGGGGCGCCTACAATGAGCAGTTCTTC. It translates to CASSEEGGAYNEQFF. Full variable domain (missing parts from reference TRBV2 and TRBJ2-1): EPEVTQTPSHQVTQMGQEVILRCVPISNHLYFYWYRQILGQKVEFLVSFYNNEISEKSEIFDDQFSVERPDGSNFTLKIRSTKLEDSAMYFCASSEEGGAYNEQFFGPGTRLTVL.

This clone was counted between two and nine times. V gene TRBV11-2 combines with J gene TRBJ2-4; TRBD2 is a possible D gene (6 bases). The CDR3 is 14 amino acids. CDR1 and CDR2 from the germline V gene are SGHAT and FQNNGV. Trimming removed 5 bases from V and 7 bases from J, with 15 bases in between. The CDR3 bases are TGTGCCAGCAGCACGGGGACTCCTCTCAACATTCAGTACTTC. It is translated as CASSTGTPLNIQYF.